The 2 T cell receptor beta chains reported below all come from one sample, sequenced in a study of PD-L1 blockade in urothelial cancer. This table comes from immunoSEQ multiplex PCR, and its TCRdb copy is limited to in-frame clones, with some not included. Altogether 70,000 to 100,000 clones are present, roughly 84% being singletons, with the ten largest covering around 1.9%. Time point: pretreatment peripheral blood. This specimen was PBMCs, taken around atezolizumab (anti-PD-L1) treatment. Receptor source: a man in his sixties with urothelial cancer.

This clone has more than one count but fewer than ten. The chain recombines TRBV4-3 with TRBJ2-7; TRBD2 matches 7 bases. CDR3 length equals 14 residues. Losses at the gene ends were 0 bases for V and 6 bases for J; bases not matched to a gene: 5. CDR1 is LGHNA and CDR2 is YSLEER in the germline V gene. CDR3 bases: TGCGCCAGCAGCCAAGAAGTTTGGGGGGGCGAGCAGTACTTC. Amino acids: CASSQEVWGGEQYF.

The CDR3 is CAWRDITTSGANVLTF. The CDR3 nucleotides read TGTGCCTGGAGGGACATCACTACCTCTGGGGCCAACGTCCTGACTTTC. The V and J genes are TRBV30 and TRBJ2-6; possibly TRBD1 for D (5 bases). The CDR3 totals 16 residues. V lost 3 bases, J lost 0 bases, and 12 bases lay in between. Germline V CDR1 and CDR2: GTSNPN, SVGIG (reference sequence).